This TCR beta chain was recovered during a study of blood T cell repertoires in COVID-19. In the study's own analysis: Estimation of nucleated cell counts relied on the amplification of reference gene primers. Sequencing used immunoSEQ multiplex PCR; TCRdb keeps in-frame clones, though not all of them. V, J and clone size reflect that table, while D and trimming were determined from the DNA. The sample includes 190,000 or so clones, around four fifths of them seen just once. The V gene's germline CDR1 is MNHEY and CDR2 SVGAGI. V lost 6 bases, J lost 5 bases, and 6 bases stayed unmatched. The CDR3 loop spans 13 amino acids.

The chain uses TRBV6-5 and TRBJ1-2; the match to TRBD1 covers 7 bases. Sequencing input: peripheral blood. The clonotype comes from a man aged 60 to 75 with COVID-19, enrolled during active disease. The CDR3 nucleotides are TGTGCCAGCAGCCCGGACAGGTTGTATGGCTACACCTTC. This codes for CASSPDRLYGYTF.